This T cell receptor beta chain was identified in a study of blood T cells in healthy people across ages. This clonotype was observed a few times. Its antigen is still unknown. Using a J-beta primer mix together with a sample-barcoded 5' primer, a second PCR was run for about 7 to 12 cycles. TCRdb processed the 5' RACE reads anew with MiXCR; each CDR3 protein has one entry. The repertoire holds over 750,000 distinct CDR3 sequences, with around 25% as singletons. Total RNA extracted from each sample amounted to at least 6 micrograms. Study-wide findings and caveats: A roughly linear fall in TCR beta diversity per million T cells was seen with increasing age.

This sample was shared with a second study, whose subject was T cells of mothers and their children. That publication notes: Per mother, over 10 million TCR beta CDR3 reads were obtained; per child, about 3 million.

Sequenced material: blood. The receptor was isolated from a boy aged 5-17 years in good health.

The DNA of the CDR3 is TGCAGTGCTAGATCCCGTGGCGGGGGGACCTACGAGCAGTACTTC. This encodes CSARSRGGGTYEQYF. The J gene is TRBJ2-5, the V gene TRBV20-1; 8 bases line up with TRBD2. The assigned J gene may be wrong: the sequence end matches TRBJ2-7 better. Germline loops: CDR1 DFQATT, CDR2 SNEGSKA (reference sequence). The CDR3 has 15 amino acids.